This TCR beta chain was captured by sequencing in a study of breast tumors, draining lymph nodes, adjacent tissues. CDR1 and CDR2 (germline): SGHDN, FVKESK. V shed 7 bases and J shed 15 bases, with 19 bases lying between them. The CDR3 has 12 residues. With respect to this clonotype: Given a much more abundant clone one base away, this may be a read error.

In TCRdb, the multiplex PCR reads were re-called with MiXCR into one record per CDR3 protein. This table has 150,000 to 200,000 distinct CDR3 sequences, 30% to 35% appearing once. The lymph nodes were axillary draining lymph nodes from breast cancer patients. Sequenced: axillary lymph node tissue. This receptor was identified in a female donor with breast cancer. Some clones in this sample may be carry-over from other donors' samples. The chain is built from TRBV14 and TRBJ2-1; D is perhaps TRBD2 (6 bases). CDR3 in DNA: TGTGCCAGCAACCGTATAGATAGGGAGGTGTTCTTC. Protein product: CASNRIDREVFF.